This TCR beta chain was sequenced during a study of blood T cell repertoires in COVID-19. Study-wide background: Sites in the United States, Italy and Spain provided acute and convalescent COVID-19 samples.

The CDR3 contains 17 residues. CDR1 and CDR2 (germline): LGHNA, YNFKEQ. J lost 5 bases, V lost 2 bases, and 9 bases had no gene match. The protocol was immunoSEQ multiplex PCR, while the TCRdb copy is restricted to in-frame clones and leaves out a portion. Here the sample spans over 250,000 clones, approximately 91% being singletons. Sequenced sample: peripheral blood. This chain links TRBV4-2 with TRBJ2-3; 11 bases match TRBD2. This TCR derives from a woman younger than 45 with acute or convalescent COVID-19. The CDR3 protein is CASSQQLAGEGGDTQYF. The CDR3 nucleotides read TGTGCCAGCAGCCAACAACTAGCGGGAGAAGGGGGAGATACGCAGTATTTT.